The clone carrying this T cell receptor (beta chain) has a handful of counts. Its specificity is unknown. Germline V CDR1 and CDR2: LGHNA, YSLEER. V gave up 1 base and J gave up 4 bases; unmatched junction bases: 10. This CDR3 region has 17 residues. MiXCR was run by TCRdb on the reads, yielding one entry per CDR3 protein. This table has about 310,000 distinct CDR3 sequences, around a sixth appearing once. This sample stems from a study of T cell repertoires in cytomegalovirus infection. Study-level background: Matching HLA type and CMV infection were both indicated by public TCR beta signatures. Overall study findings and caveats: The study identified carriers of CMV plus the relevant HLA from cumulative public TCR beta family frequency. Ex vivo responses were dominated by HLA-C-restricted CMV-specific TCR beta clonotypes.

This receptor was identified in a human donor in good health (CMV status not recorded). Some clones in this sample may be carry-over from other donors' samples. The chain employs TRBV4-3 and TRBJ1-1, with 9 positions matching TRBD1. Specimen: PBMCs. This CDR3 is CASSQGPAGQGPTEAFF. CDR3 sequence (DNA): TGCGCCAGCAGCCAAGGACCCGCCGGACAGGGGCCCACTGAAGCTTTCTTT.